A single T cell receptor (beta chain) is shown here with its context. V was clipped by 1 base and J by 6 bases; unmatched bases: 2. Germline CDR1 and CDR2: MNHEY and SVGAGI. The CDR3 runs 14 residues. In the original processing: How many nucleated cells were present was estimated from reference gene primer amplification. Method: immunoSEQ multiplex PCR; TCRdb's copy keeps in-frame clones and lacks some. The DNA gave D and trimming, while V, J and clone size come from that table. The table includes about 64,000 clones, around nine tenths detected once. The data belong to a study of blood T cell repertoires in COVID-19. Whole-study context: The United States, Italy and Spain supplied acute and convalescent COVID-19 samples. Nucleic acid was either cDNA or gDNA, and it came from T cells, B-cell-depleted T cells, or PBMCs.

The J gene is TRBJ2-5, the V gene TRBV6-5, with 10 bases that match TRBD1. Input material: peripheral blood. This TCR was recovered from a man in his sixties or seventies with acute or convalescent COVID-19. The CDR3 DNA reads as TGTGCCAGCAGTTACTTGGACAGGGGGAAGACCCAGTACTTC. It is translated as CASSYLDRGKTQYF.